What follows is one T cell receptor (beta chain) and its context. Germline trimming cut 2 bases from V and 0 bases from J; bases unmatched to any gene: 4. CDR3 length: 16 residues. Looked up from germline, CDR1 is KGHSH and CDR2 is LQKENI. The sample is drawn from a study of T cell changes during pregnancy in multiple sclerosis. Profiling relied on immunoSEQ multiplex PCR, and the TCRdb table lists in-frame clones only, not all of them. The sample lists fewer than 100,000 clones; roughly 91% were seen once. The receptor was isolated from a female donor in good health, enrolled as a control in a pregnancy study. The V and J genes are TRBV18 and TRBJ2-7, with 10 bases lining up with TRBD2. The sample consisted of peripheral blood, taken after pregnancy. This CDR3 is CASSPGPSGGSYEQYF. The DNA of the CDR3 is TGTGCCAGCTCACCAGGGCCTAGCGGGGGCTCCTACGAGCAGTACTTC.